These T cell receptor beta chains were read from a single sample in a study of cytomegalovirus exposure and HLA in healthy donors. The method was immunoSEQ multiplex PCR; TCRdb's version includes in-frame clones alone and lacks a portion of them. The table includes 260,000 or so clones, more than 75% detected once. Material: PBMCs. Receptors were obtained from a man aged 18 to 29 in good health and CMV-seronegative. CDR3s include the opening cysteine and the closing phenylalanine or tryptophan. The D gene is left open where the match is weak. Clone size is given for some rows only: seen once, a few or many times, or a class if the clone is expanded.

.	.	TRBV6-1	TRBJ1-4	TGTGCCAGCATGAAGGGAGTGGTTGCTAATGAAAAACTGTTTTTT	CASMKGVVANEKLFF
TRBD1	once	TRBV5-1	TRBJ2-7	TGCGCCAGCTGGGACAGAGGCCTCGAGCAGTACTTC	CASWDRGLEQYF
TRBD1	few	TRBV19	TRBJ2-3	TGTGCCAGTAGTATAGATCTATCTGGGACAGGCACTCGAGATACGCAGTATTTT	CASSIDLSGTGTRDTQYF
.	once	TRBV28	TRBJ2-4	TGTGCCAGCAGTTTATATCCTAGGACAGTAGCCAAAAACATTCAGTACTTC	CASSLYPRTVAKNIQYF
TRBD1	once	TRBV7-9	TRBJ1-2	TGTGCCAGCAGCTTAGCGGGACAGGGGTATGGCTACACCTTC	CASSLAGQGYGYTF
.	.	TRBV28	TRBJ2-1	TGTGCCAGCAGTTCAGAAGTGGGAGCAATAGTGCAGTTCTTC	CASSSEVGAIVQFF
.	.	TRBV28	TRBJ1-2	TGTGCCAGCACAGGGGCGGGTGAGGGCTACACCTTC	CASTGAGEGYTF
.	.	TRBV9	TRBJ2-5	TGTGCCAGCAGCGGTAGAGAGCAAGAGACCCAGTACTTC	CASSGREQETQYF
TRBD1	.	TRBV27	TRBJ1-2	TGTGCCAGCAGTTTGGGCAGGGGGAGTGGCTACACCTTC	CASSLGRGSGYTF
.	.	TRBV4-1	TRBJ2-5	TGCGCCAGCAGCCCGCGAGGAGACGAGACCCAGTACTTC	CASSPRGDETQYF
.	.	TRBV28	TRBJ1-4	TGTGCCAGCAGTTTATATGAGGTTCGGGAAAAACTGTTTTTT	CASSLYEVREKLFF
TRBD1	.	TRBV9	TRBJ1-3	TGTGCCAGCAGCGTGGATTTACGACCGGGACAGGGGAAACGAAACACCATATATTTT	CASSVDLRPGQGKRNTIYF
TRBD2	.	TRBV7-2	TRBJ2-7	TGTGCCAGCAGCTTAGGCTGGGGGGTAGCGGGGGCCTACGAGCAGTACTTC	CASSLGWGVAGAYEQYF
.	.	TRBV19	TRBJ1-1	TGTGCCAGTAGTTTTTTGCAGGGGAAGGACACTGAAGCTTTCTTT	CASSFLQGKDTEAFF
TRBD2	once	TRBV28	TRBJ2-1	TGTGCCAGCAGTCCCCGGATAGCGGGGGGGTTCCCGCCTAGGAATGAGCAGTTCTTC	CASSPRIAGGFPPRNEQFF
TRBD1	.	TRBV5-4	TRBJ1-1	TGTGCCAGCAGCTTGGGGGGACAGGTAACTGAAGCTTTCTTT	CASSLGGQVTEAFF
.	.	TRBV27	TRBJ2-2	TGTGCCAGCAGTACAATACAGAGCGGGGAGCTGTTTTTT	CASSTIQSGELFF
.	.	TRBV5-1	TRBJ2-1	TGCGCCAGCAGCTTGGTATCGTCGGGGGCCTACAATGAGCAGTTCTTC	CASSLVSSGAYNEQFF
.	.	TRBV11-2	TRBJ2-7	TGTGCCAGCAGCTTAGCGGGGAACGAGCAGTACTTC	CASSLAGNEQYF
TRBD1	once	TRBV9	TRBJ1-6	TGTGCCAGCAGAGAGGGACAGGGGGCAGGCTCACCCCTCCACTTT	CASREGQGAGSPLHF
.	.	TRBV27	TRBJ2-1	TGTGCCAGCTCAGGATATGGCGGGCGGGATGAGCAGTTCTTC	CASSGYGGRDEQFF
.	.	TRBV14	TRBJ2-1	TGTGCCAGCAGCCAAGTCTGGGGCCGTAGCTCCTACAATGAGCAGTTCTTC	CASSQVWGRSSYNEQFF
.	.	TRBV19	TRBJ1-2	TGTGCCAGTAGTCCCAGGACGGGGGTTAGCTACACCTTC	CASSPRTGVSYTF
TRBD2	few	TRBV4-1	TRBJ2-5	TGCGCCAGCAGCCTCGGACTAGCCGAGACCCAGTACTTC	CASSLGLAETQYF
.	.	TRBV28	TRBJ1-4	TGTGCCAGCAGTTTACCGGACACTTTCGGGGAAAAACTGTTTTTT	CASSLPDTFGEKLFF
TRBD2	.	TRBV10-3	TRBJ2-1	TGTGCCATTCGACTAGCGGGAGGGGGTGAGCAGTTCTTC	CAIRLAGGGEQFF
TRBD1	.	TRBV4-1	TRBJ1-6	TGCGCCAGCAGCCACCAAACAGGGGGCGGTTCACCCCTCCACTTT	CASSHQTGGGSPLHF
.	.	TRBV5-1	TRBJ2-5	TGCGCCAGCAGCTTAGGGGGTGGAGAGACCCAGTACTTC	CASSLGGGETQYF
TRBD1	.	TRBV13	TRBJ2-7	TGTGCCAGCAGCTCGATCCGGGACAGGAGCTCCTACGAGCAGTACTTC	CASSSIRDRSSYEQYF
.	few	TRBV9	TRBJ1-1	TGTGCCAGCAGCGTAGGTGGGGAGGGGACTGAAGCTTTCTTT	CASSVGGEGTEAFF
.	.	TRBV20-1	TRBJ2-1	TGCAGTGCCCCGGAGAGGGAAGAGCAGTTCTTC	CSAPEREEQFF
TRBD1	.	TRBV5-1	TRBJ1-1	TGCGCCAGCAGTCTACCGGGACAGGCACCGGCTTTCTTT	CASSLPGQAPAFF